The rows below give T cell receptor beta chains drawn from one sample of a study of blood T cell repertoires in COVID-19. The method was immunoSEQ multiplex PCR; TCRdb's version includes in-frame clones alone and lacks a portion of them. This table holds under 200,000 clones, around 80% found once. Sample: peripheral blood. The receptors stem from a woman between 65 and 79 years old with COVID-19, enrolled during active disease. CDR3s include the opening cysteine and the closing phenylalanine or tryptophan. A clone size is listed for some rows: how often the clone was seen (once, few, many), or a class if it is expanded.

V gene	clone size	CDR3 length	J gene	CDR3 protein
TRBV30	.	14	TRBJ2-7	CASDTGTGSYEQYF
TRBV5-3	.	15	TRBJ2-5	CARTGLAGVRKTQYF
TRBV7-6	.	15	TRBJ1-4	CASSLDTAGAEKLFF
TRBV5-8	.	18	TRBJ2-6	CASSRRARGSAGANVLTF
TRBV4-1	.	16	TRBJ1-2	CASSLAGTEQGYGYTF
TRBV25-1	.	15	TRBJ1-1	CASSEGGQMNTEAFF
TRBV29-1	.	15	TRBJ2-7	CSVPVRAGSSYEQYF
TRBV6-5	.	16	TRBJ2-7	CASSLSGTGSSYEQYF
TRBV3-1/TRBV3-2	.	21	TRBJ2-5	CASSQDRRGGRGLAPQETQYF
TRBV5-6	.	17	TRBJ1-1	CASSQIIRQSLNTEAFF
TRBV19	.	15	TRBJ2-1	CASSDSLAGNNEQFF
TRBV5-4	.	13	TRBJ1-2	CASSSTGGDGYTF
TRBV29-1	once	14	TRBJ2-1	CSVERGSSYNEQFF